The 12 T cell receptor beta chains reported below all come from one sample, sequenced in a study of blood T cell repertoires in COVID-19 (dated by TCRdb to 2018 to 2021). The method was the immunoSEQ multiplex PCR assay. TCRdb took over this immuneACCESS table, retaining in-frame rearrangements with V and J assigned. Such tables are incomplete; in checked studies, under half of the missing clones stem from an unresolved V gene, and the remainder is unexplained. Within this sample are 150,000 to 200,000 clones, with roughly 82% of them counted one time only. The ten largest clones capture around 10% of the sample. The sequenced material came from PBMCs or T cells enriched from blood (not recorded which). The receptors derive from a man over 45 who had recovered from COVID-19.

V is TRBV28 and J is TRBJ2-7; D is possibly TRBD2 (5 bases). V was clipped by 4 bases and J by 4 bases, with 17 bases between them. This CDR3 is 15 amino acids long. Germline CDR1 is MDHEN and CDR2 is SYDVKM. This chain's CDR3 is CASSSSGRGRYEQYF. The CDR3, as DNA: TGTGCCAGCAGTTCATCGGGGAGAGGGCGGTACGAGCAGTACTTC.

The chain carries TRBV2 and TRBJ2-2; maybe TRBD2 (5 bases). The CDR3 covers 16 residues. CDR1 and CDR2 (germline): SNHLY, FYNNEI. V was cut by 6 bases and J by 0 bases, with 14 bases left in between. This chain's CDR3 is CASRNRRVANTGELFF. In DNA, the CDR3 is TGTGCCAGCAGGAATAGGCGGGTAGCGAACACCGGGGAGCTGTTTTTT.

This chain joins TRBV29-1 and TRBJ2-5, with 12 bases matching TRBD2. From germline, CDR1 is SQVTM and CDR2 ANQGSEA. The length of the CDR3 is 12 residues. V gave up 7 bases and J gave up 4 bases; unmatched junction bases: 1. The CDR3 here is CSALAGGETQYF. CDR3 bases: TGCAGCGCACTAGCGGGAGGAGAGACCCAGTACTTC.

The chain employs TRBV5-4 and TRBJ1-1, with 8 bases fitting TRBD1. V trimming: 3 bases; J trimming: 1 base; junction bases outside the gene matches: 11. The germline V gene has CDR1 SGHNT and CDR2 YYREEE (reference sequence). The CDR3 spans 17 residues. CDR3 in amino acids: CASSSDRDIQTNTEAFF. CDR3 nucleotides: TGTGCCAGCAGCTCGGACAGGGACATTCAAACGAACACTGAAGCTTTCTTT.

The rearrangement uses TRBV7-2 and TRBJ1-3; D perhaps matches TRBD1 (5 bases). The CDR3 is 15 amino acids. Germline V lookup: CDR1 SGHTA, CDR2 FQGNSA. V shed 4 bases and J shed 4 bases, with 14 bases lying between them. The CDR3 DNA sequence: TGTGCCAGCAGCTCCCCAGGGCCTCGAGGAAACACCATATATTTT. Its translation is CASSSPGPRGNTIYF.

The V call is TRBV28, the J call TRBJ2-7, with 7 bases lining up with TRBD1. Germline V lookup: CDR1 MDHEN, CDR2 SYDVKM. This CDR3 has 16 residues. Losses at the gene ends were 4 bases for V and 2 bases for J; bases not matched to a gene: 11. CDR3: CASSSLGGQLTYEQYF. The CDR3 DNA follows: TGTGCCAGCAGTTCTTTAGGGGGACAGCTTACCTACGAGCAGTACTTC.

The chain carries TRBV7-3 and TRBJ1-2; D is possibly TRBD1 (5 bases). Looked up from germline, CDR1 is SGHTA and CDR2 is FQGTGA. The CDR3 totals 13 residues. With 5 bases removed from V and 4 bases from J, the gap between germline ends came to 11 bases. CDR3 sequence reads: CASSGSDSYGYTF. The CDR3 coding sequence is TGTGCCAGCAGCGGTTCTGACAGCTATGGCTACACCTTC.

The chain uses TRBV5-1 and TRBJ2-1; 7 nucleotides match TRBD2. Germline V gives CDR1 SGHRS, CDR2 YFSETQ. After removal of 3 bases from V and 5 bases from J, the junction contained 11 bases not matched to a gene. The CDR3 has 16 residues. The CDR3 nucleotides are TGCGCCAGCAGCTCCCGCGGAGCGGGGCCCCACAATGAGCAGTTCTTC. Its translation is CASSSRGAGPHNEQFF.

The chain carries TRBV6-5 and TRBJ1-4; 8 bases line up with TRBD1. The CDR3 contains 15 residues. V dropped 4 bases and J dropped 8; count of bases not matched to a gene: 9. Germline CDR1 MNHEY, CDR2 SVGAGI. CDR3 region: CASSWSTGAREKLFF. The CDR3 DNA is TGTGCCAGCAGTTGGTCGACAGGGGCACGGGAAAAACTGTTTTTT.

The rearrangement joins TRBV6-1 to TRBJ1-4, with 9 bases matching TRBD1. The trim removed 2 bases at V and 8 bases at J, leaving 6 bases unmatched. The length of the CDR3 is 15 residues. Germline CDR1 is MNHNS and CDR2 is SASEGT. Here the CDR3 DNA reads TGTGCCAGCAGTGAAAGTGGGACAGGGAAAGAAAAACTGTTTTTT. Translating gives CASSESGTGKEKLFF.

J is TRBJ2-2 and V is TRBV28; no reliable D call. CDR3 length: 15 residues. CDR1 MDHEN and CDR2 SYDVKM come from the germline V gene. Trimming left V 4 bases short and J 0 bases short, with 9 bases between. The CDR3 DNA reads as TGTGCCAGCAGTTCCAAAACAGCGAACACCGGGGAGCTGTTTTTT. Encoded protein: CASSSKTANTGELFF. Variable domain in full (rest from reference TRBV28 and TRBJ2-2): DVKVTQSSRYLVKRTGEKVFLECVQDMDHENMFWYRQDPGLGLRLIYFSYDVKMKEKGDIPEGYSVSREKKERFSLILESASTNQTSMYLCASSSKTANTGELFFGEGSRLTVL.

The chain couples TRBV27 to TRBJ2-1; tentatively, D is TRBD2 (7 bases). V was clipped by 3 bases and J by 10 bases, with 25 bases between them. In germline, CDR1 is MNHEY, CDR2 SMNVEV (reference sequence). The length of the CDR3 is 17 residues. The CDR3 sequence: CASSFSSVGRGGDEQFF. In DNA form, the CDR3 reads TGTGCCAGCAGTTTCTCCTCTGTGGGCAGGGGAGGGGACGAGCAGTTCTTC.